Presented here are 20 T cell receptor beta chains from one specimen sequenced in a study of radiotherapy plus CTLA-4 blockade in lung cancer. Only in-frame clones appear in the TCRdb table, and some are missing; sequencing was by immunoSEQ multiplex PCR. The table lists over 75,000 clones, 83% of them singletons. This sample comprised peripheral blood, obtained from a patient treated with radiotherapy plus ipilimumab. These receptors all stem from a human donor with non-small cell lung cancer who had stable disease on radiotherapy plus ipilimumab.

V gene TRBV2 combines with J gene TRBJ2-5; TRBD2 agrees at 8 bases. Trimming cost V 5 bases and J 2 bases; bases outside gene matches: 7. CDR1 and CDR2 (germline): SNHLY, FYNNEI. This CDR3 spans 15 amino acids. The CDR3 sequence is CASSRTGTRQETQYF. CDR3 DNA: TGTGCCAGCAGTCGAACCGGGACTAGGCAAGAGACCCAGTACTTC.

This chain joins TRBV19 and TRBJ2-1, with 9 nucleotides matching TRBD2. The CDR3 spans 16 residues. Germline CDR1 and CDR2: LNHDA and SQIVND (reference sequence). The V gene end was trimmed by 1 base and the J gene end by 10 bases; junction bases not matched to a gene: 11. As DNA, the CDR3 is TGTGCCAGTAGTATAGCACAGCGGGAGGCCCTCAGCGAGCAGTTCTTC. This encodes CASSIAQREALSEQFF.

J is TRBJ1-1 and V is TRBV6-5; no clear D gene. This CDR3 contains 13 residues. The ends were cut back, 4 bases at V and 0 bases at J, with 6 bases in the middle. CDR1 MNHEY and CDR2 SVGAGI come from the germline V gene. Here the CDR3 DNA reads TGTGCCAGCAGTTTATTTTTGAACACTGAAGCTTTCTTT. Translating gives CASSLFLNTEAFF.

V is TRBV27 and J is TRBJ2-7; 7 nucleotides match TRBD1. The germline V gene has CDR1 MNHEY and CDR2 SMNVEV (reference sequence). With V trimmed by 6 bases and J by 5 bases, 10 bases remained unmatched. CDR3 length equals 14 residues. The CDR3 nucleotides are TGTGCCAGCAGGCCCGGGGACAGAATGGACGAGCAGTACTTC. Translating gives CASRPGDRMDEQYF.

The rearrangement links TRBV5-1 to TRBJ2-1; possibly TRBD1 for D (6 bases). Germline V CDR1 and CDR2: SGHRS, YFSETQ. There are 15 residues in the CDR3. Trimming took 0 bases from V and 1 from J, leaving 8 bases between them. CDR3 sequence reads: CASSLEDSSYNEQFF. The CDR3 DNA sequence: TGCGCCAGCAGCTTGGAGGACAGTTCCTACAATGAGCAGTTCTTC.

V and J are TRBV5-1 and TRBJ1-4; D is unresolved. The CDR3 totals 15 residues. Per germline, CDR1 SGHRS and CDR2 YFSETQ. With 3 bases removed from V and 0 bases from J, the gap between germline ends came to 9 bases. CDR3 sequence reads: CASSSSRATNEKLFF. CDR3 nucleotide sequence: TGCGCCAGCAGCTCGTCCCGGGCAACTAATGAAAAACTGTTTTTT.

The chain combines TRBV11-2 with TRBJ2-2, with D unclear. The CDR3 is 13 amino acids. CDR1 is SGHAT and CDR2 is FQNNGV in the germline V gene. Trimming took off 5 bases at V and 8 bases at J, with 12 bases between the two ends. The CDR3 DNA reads TGTGCCAGCAGCCCCTTCAGTTCAGGGGAGCTGTTTTTT. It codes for CASSPFSSGELFF.

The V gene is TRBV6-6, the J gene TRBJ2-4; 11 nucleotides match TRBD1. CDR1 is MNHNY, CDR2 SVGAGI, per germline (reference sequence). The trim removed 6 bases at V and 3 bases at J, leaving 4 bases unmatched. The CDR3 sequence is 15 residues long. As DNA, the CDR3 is TGTGCCAGCAGCCAGGGGACAGGGGGCAAAAACATTCAGTACTTC. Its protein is CASSQGTGGKNIQYF.

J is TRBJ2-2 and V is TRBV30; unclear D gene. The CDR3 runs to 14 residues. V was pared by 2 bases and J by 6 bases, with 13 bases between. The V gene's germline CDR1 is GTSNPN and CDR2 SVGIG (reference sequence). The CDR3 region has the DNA TGTGCCTGGAGTACCCTCTCCCTAGCCGGGGAGCTGTTTTTT. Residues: CAWSTLSLAGELFF.

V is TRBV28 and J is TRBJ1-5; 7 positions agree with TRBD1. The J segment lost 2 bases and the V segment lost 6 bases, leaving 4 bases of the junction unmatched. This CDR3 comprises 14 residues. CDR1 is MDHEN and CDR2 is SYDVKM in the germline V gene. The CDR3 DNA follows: TGTGCCAGCAGCACTGACAGGGGCAATCAGCCCCAGCATTTT. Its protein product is CASSTDRGNQPQHF.

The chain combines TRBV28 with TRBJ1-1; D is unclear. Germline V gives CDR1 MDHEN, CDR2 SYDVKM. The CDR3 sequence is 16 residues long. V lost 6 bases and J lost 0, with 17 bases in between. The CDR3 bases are TGTGCCAGCAGGACGGGAGGAACTCCAATGAACACTGAAGCTTTCTTT. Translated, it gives CASRTGGTPMNTEAFF.

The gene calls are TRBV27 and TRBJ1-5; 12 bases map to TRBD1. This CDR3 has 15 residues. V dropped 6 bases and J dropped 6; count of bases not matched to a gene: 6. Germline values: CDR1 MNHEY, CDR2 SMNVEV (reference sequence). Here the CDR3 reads CASRLGTGGGQPQHF. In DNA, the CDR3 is TGTGCCAGCAGACTAGGGACAGGGGGCGGTCAGCCCCAGCATTTT.

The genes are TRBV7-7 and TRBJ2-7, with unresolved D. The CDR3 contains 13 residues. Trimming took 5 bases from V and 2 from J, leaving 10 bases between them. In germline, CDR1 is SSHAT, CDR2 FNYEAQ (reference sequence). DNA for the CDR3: TGTGCCAGCAGCCGCGCCGTGGCCTACGAGCAGTACTTC. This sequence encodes CASSRAVAYEQYF.

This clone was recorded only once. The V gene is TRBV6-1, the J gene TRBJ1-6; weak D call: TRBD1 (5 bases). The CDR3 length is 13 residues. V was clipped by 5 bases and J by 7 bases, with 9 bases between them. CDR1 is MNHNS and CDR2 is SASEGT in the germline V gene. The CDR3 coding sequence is TGTGCCAGCAGTAGAGGGGACAATTCACCCCTCCACTTT. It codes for CASSRGDNSPLHF.

As DNA, the CDR3 is TGTGCCTGGAGTGGAACAGGCACCGGGGAGCTGTTTTTT. It codes for CAWSGTGTGELFF. The V and J genes are TRBV30 and TRBJ2-2; D is perhaps TRBD1 (5 bases). Germline loops: CDR1 GTSNPN, CDR2 SVGIG (reference sequence). V lost 1 base and J lost 4, with 7 bases in between. The CDR3 extends over 13 amino acids.

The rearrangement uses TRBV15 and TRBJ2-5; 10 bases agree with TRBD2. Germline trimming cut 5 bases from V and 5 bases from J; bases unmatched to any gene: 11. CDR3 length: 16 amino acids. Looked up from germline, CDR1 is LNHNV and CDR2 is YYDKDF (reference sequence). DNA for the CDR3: TGTGCCACCAGCGGGGTTCCTAGCGGGAGTGCGGAGACCCAGTACTTC. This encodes CATSGVPSGSAETQYF.

The chain's CDR3 is CASSTTPGEGLDSTDTQYF. The DNA for the CDR3 is TGTGCCAGCAGCACAACCCCGGGGGAGGGCCTCGATAGCACAGATACGCAGTATTTT. The rearrangement uses TRBV9 and TRBJ2-3, with TRBD2 matching over 7 bases. Trimming removed 4 bases from V and 0 bases from J; junction bases left unmatched: 17. CDR1 is SGDLS and CDR2 is YYNGEE in the germline V gene. The CDR3 runs to 19 residues.

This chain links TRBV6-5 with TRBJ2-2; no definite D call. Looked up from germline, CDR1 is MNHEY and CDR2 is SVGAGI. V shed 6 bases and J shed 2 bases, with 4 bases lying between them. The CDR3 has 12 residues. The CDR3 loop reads CASSRNTGELFF. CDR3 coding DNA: TGTGCCAGCAGCAGAAACACCGGGGAGCTGTTTTTT.

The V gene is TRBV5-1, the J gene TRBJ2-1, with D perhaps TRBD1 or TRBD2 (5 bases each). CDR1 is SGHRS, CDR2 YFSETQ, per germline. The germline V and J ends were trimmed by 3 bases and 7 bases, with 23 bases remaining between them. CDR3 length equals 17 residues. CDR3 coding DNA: TGCGCCAGCAGCTGGGACGGATCCGCAATTAATTCGAATGAGCAGTTCTTC. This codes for CASSWDGSAINSNEQFF. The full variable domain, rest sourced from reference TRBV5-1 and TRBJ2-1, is KAGVTQTPRYLIKTRGQQVTLSCSPISGHRSVSWYQQTPGQGLQFLFEYFSETQRNKGNFPGRFSGRQFSNSRSEMNVSTLELGDSALYLCASSWDGSAINSNEQFFGPGTRLTVL.

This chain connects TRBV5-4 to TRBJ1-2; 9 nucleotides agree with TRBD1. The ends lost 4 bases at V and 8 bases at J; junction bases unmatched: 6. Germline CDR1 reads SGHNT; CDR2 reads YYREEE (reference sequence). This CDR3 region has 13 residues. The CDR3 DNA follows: TGTGCCAGCAGCACCAGACAGGGGGGGGGCTACACCTTC. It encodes CASSTRQGGGYTF. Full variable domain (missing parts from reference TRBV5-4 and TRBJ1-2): ETGVTQSPTHLIKTRGQQVTLRCSSQSGHNTVSWYQQALGQGPQFIFQYYREEENGRGNFPPRFSGLQFPNYSSELNVNALELDDSALYLCASSTRQGGGYTFGSGTRLTVV.